The 4 T cell receptor beta chains in this list originate from one sample, sequenced in a study of T-cell reconstitution after alpha-beta-depleted transplantation in children. Construction of the TCRbeta library involved unique molecular identifiers. TCRdb re-derived calls from the PCR reads in MiXCR, one entry per CDR3 protein. The table has around 300,000 distinct CDR3 sequences, around 10% seen once. The input for sequencing was peripheral blood, taken 180 days after TCRalphabeta/CD19-depleted stem cell transplant. The origin of the receptors is a male patient under 10 years old who had a stem cell transplant for chronic granulomatous disease, so the T cells may come from the graft donor.

There are many counts of this clonotype. The J gene is TRBJ2-7, the V gene TRBV4-3; 7 nucleotides align to TRBD2. Trimming at V came to 0 bases and at J to 2 bases, leaving 7 bases not matched to a gene. CDR3 size: 16 residues. Per the germline V gene, CDR1 is LGHNA and CDR2 is YSLEER. This chain's CDR3 is CASSQDSLAETYEQYF. CDR3 nucleotides: TGCGCCAGCAGCCAAGATTCCCTAGCGGAGACCTACGAGCAGTACTTC.

CDR3 coding DNA: TGTGCCAGCGGGGCTGAAAAGCAGTACTTC. Protein: CASGAEKQYF. The V call is TRBV19, the J call TRBJ2-7; TRBD1 or TRBD2 may be the D gene (5 bases each). The ends were cut back, 9 bases at V and 8 bases at J, with 11 bases in the middle. This CDR3 has 10 amino acids. CDR1 is LNHDA, CDR2 SQIVND, per germline (reference sequence).

CDR3 region: CASSGHPFDSCNNTEAFF. CDR3 sequence (DNA): TGTGCCAGCAGTGGACACCCTTTCGACAGCTGTAACAACACTGAAGCTTTCTTT. V and J are TRBV2 and TRBJ1-1; possible D gene TRBD1, 5 bases. In germline, CDR1 is SNHLY, CDR2 FYNNEI. Trimming removed 4 bases at V and 2 bases at J, with 23 bases between. CDR3 length equals 18 residues.

This clonotype was recorded at least ten times. This chain joins TRBV7-9 and TRBJ2-4; 8 bases match TRBD2. The CDR3 loop spans 17 amino acids. Unmatched junction bases numbered 4, after V lost 0 bases and J lost 0 bases. Germline V gene sequence: CDR1 SEHNR, CDR2 FQNEAQ (reference sequence). CDR3 residues: CASSLATSGLAKNIQYF. The CDR3 DNA is TGTGCCAGCAGCTTAGCCACTAGCGGATTAGCCAAAAACATTCAGTACTTC.